What follows are 2 T cell receptor beta chains derived from one specimen sequenced in a study of shared clonotypes between healthy human individuals. Terminally differentiated effector memory CD45RA+ cells were excluded by CCR7 positive selection of CD45RO-negative cells. Only in-frame clones appear in the TCRdb table, and some are missing; sequencing was by immunoSEQ multiplex PCR. The repertoire holds 1.5 million to 2.5 million clones, with 85% to 95% as singletons. The sample consisted of naive CD8+ T cells sorted from blood. All receptors derive from a man aged 18 to 30 in good health.

The chain links TRBV2 to TRBJ1-2; D possibly corresponds to TRBD1 (6 bases). V lost 6 bases and J 4 bases, leaving 21 bases between the germline ends. The CDR3 has 16 amino acids. Germline V gene sequence: CDR1 SNHLY, CDR2 FYNNEI. The CDR3 reads CASRAGTPMISYGYTF. The DNA of the CDR3 is TGTGCCAGCAGGGCCGGGACACCAATGATTTCCTATGGCTACACCTTC.

V and J are TRBV27 and TRBJ1-1; 9 nucleotides align to TRBD1. The CDR3 loop spans 14 amino acids. V was pared by 2 bases and J by 4 bases, with 2 bases of the junction left unmatched. Germline assignment: CDR1 MNHEY and CDR2 SMNVEV (reference sequence). The CDR3 spells CASSLLDRGTEAFF. For the CDR3, the DNA is TGTGCCAGCAGTTTACTGGACAGGGGCACTGAAGCTTTCTTT.